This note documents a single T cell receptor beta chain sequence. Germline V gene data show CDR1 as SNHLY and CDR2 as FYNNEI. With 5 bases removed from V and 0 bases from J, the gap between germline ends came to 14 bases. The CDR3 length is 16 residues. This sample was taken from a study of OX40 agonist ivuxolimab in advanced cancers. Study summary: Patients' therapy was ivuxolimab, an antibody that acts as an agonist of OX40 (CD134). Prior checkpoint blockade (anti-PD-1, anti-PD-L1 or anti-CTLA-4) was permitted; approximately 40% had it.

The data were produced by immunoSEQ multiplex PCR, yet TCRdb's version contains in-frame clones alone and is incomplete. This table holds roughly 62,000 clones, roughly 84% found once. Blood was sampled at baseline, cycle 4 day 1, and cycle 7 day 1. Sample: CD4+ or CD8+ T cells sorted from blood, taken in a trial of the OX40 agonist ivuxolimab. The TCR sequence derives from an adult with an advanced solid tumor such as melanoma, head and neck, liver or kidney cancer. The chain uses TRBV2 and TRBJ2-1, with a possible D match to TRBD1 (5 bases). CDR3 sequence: CASSRNGHISYNEQFF. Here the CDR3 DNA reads TGTGCCAGCAGTAGAAACGGACACATCTCCTACAATGAGCAGTTCTTC.